The 27 T cell receptor beta chains below all came from one sample that was sequenced in a study of blood T cells in healthy people across ages. Through a sample-barcoded 5' primer and a J-beta primer mix, a second PCR was run for roughly 6 to 11 cycles. TCRdb recomputed calls from the 5' RACE reads with MiXCR, one row per CDR3 protein. The data contain 900,000 to 950,000 distinct CDR3 sequences, about 29% of them seen just once; the ten biggest clones take up roughly 10%. The data also belong to a second study, concerning T cells of mothers and their children.

The sample consisted of blood. Receptor source: a woman aged 35 to 49 in good health.

In the case of this clonotype: The junction and the germline gene differ at one end; a read error may be behind it. V gene TRBV29-1 combines with J gene TRBJ1-4, with D unresolved. CDR3 length: 13 amino acids. CDR1 SQVTM and CDR2 ANQGSEA come from the germline V gene. In DNA, the CDR3 is TGCAGCGTTAAACCTACAACTAGTGAAAAACTGTTTTTT. Encoded protein: CSVKPTTSEKLFF.

This clonotype was seen many times. This chain uses TRBV29-1 with TRBJ2-7; 7 bases match TRBD2. V trimming: 0 bases; J trimming: 6 bases; junction bases outside the gene matches: 2. The CDR3 runs 12 residues. CDR1 is SQVTM, CDR2 ANQGSEA, per germline. CDR3 bases: TGCAGCGTTGAAGATGGGGGGGTCGAGCAGTACTTC. Protein sequence: CSVEDGGVEQYF.

The chain has TRBV27 and TRBJ2-6; a weak D match, TRBD1 (6 bases). V lost 5 bases to trimming and J lost 1 base, with 12 bases between them. This CDR3 has 16 residues. The germline V gene encodes CDR1 MNHEY and CDR2 SMNVEV (reference sequence). CDR3 protein: CASSPTRGSGANVLTF. CDR3 nucleotides: TGTGCCAGCAGTCCTACCAGGGGATCTGGGGCCAACGTCCTGACTTTC.

The rearrangement links TRBV5-6 to TRBJ1-1; the match to TRBD1 covers 11 bases. Germline assignment: CDR1 SGHDT and CDR2 YYEEEE. The junction had 7 bases not matched to a gene; V was cut back by 1 base and J by 5 bases. There are 16 residues in the CDR3. CDR3 residues: CASSLTGQGARTEAFF. CDR3 in DNA: TGTGCCAGCAGCTTGACAGGACAGGGGGCTAGGACTGAAGCTTTCTTT. The whole variable domain, filled in from reference TRBV5-6 and TRBJ1-1, reads DAGVTQSPTHLIKTRGQQVTLRCSPKSGHDTVSWYQQALGQGPQFIFQYYEEEERQRGNFPDRFSGHQFPNYSSELNVNALLLGDSALYLCASSLTGQGARTEAFFGQGTRLTVV.

The V and J genes are TRBV12-3 or TRBV12-4 and TRBJ2-3; 9 bases match TRBD2. V shed 4 bases, J shed 4 bases, and the junction held 9 bases outside the gene matches. The CDR3 contains 16 residues. In DNA, the CDR3 is TGTGCCAGCAGTTACTCGGCGGGGGGGCGCGCAGATACGCAGTATTTT. Translated: CASSYSAGGRADTQYF.

Remarks on this clonotype: A much larger clone lies a single base off, so this may be a read error. The rearrangement uses TRBV4-1 and TRBJ2-5, with 11 positions matching TRBD1. This CDR3 spans 15 amino acids. V shed 4 bases and J 11 bases; nucleotides not matched to a gene: 12. CDR1 and CDR2 from the germline V gene are MGHRA and YSYEKL. The chain's CDR3 is CASSPGQGDYNEQYF. The CDR3 DNA follows: TGCGCCAGCAGCCCGGGACAGGGGGACTACAATGAGCAGTACTTC.

This clonotype was seen only a few times. This rearrangement joins TRBV12-3 or TRBV12-4 to TRBJ1-2; 7 nucleotides align to TRBD1. The CDR3 extends over 15 amino acids. The J segment lost 5 bases and the V segment lost 4 bases, leaving 10 bases of the junction unmatched. Written as DNA, the CDR3 is TGTGCCAGCAGTTATACAAGGGACAGCTTGTATGGCTACACCTTC. Its protein is CASSYTRDSLYGYTF.

The table lists this clonotype with a count of one. A much larger clone differs by one base, so this may be a read error. The gene calls are TRBV27 and TRBJ2-1; 11 nucleotides match TRBD2. Germline V lookup: CDR1 MNHEY, CDR2 SMNVEV (reference sequence). There are 16 residues in the CDR3. CDR3 nucleotide sequence: TGTGCCAGCAGTTCGGTAGCGGGGGGGCCCTACAATGGGCAGTTCTTC. Its protein is CASSSVAGGPYNGQFF.

This clonotype was observed a few times. The chain has TRBV29-1 and TRBJ1-2; maybe TRBD1 (6 bases). Germline CDR1 and CDR2: SQVTM and ANQGSEA. V lost 3 bases to trimming and J lost 2 bases, with 13 bases between them. CDR3 length: 14 amino acids. The CDR3 here is CSVEFLGQNYGYTF. The CDR3 coding sequence is TGCAGCGTTGAGTTCCTCGGACAGAACTATGGCTACACCTTC. Full variable domain (outside the CDR3, taken from reference TRBV29-1 and TRBJ1-2): SAVISQKPSRDICQRGTSLTIQCQVDSQVTMMFWYRQQPGQSLTLIATANQGSEATYESGFVIDKFPISRPNLTFSTLTVSNMSPEDSSIYLCSVEFLGQNYGYTFGSGTRLTVV.

With regard to this clonotype: Given a much more abundant clone one base away, this may be a read error. This chain links TRBV12-3 or TRBV12-4 with TRBJ2-5, with a weak D call TRBD2 (6 bases). This CDR3 comprises 12 residues. Trimming left V 6 bases short and J 9 bases short, with 14 bases between. The CDR3 sequence: CASSHRREAQYF. The CDR3, as DNA: TGTGCCAGCAGCCACAGGAGGGAGGCCCAGTACTTC.

This chain connects TRBV7-2 to TRBJ1-1; no firm D call. The CDR3 sequence is 16 residues long. V lost 1 base and J lost 1, with 13 bases in between. The germline gives CDR1 SGHTA, CDR2 FQGNSA. Here the CDR3 reads CASSLVGRQPNTEAFF. For the CDR3, the DNA is TGTGCCAGCAGCTTAGTCGGGCGGCAGCCGAACACTGAAGCTTTCTTT. Full variable domain (outside the CDR3, taken from reference TRBV7-2 and TRBJ1-1): GAGVSQSPSNKVTEKGKDVELRCDPISGHTALYWYRQSLGQGLEFLIYFQGNSAPDKSGLPSDRFSAERTGGSVSTLTIQRTQQEDSAVYLCASSLVGRQPNTEAFFGQGTRLTVV.

In its sample, this clonotype was seen a few times. The gene calls are TRBV7-2 and TRBJ2-3, with a possible D match to TRBD2 (5 bases). The germline V gene has CDR1 SGHTA and CDR2 FQGNSA. This CDR3 is 13 amino acids long. The V end was cut by 3 bases, the J end by 6 bases, with 10 bases between. CDR3 sequence (DNA): TGTGCCAGCAGCTTTGGAGGCCGGGATACGCAGTATTTT. It translates to CASSFGGRDTQYF.

The chain uses TRBV18 and TRBJ2-6; no definite D call. Trimming took 5 bases from V and 1 from J, leaving 9 bases between them. Per the germline V gene, CDR1 is KGHSH and CDR2 is LQKENI. CDR3 length equals 15 residues. CDR3 sequence: CASSFPRSGANVLTF. In DNA form, the CDR3 reads TGTGCCAGCTCATTTCCCAGGTCTGGGGCCAACGTCCTGACTTTC. The whole variable domain, remainder taken from reference TRBV18 and TRBJ2-6, is NAGVMQNPRHLVRRRGQEARLRCSPMKGHSHVYWYRQLPEEGLKFMVYLQKENIIDESGMPKERFSAEFPKEGPSILRIQQVVRGDSAAYFCASSFPRSGANVLTFGAGSRLTVL.

The table lists this clonotype with a few counts. The rearrangement links TRBV28 to TRBJ2-4; perhaps TRBD2 as D (6 bases). Germline V CDR1 and CDR2: MDHEN, SYDVKM. CDR3 length: 13 amino acids. The V and J ends lost 1 base and 9 bases respectively, with 10 bases between them. This CDR3 reads CASSLSPGGIQYF. CDR3 DNA sequence: TGTGCCAGCAGTTTATCCCCCGGGGGCATTCAGTACTTC.

A note on this clonotype: A much larger clone lies a single base off, so this may be a read error. Here the CDR3 omits its conserved ending phenylalanine or tryptophan, so a read error is the likely source. Here the CDR3 DNA reads TGTGCCAGCAGGGGGGGACGGACTAGCACAGATACGCAGTATTCT. Residues: CASRGGRTSTDTQYS. The chain joins TRBV2 to TRBJ2-3; possible D gene TRBD2, 6 bases. V was shortened by 6 bases and J by 0 bases, with 13 bases between the two germline ends. The CDR3 has 15 amino acids. Germline CDR1 and CDR2: SNHLY and FYNNEI.

This clonotype showed up many times. The genes are TRBV6-5 and TRBJ2-6, with D possibly TRBD2 on 6 matching bases. Germline V CDR1 and CDR2: MNHEY, SVGAGI. Deletions cut 8 bases from V and 0 bases from J, with 8 bases between. CDR3 length: 14 residues. Written as DNA, the CDR3 is TGTGCCAGCGGGAGGAGCTCTGGGGCCAACGTCCTGACTTTC. Translated, it gives CASGRSSGANVLTF.

About this clonotype: A read error may produce the germline difference seen at one junction end. The chain recombines TRBV2 with TRBJ2-2, with D possibly matching TRBD1 (5 bases). The CDR3 totals 13 residues. Germline CDR1 SNHLY, CDR2 FYNNEI. This CDR3 is CASSAGHTRELFF. The CDR3 DNA reads as TGTGCCAGCAGCGCAGGACACACCAGGGAGCTGTTTTTT.

J is TRBJ1-2 and V is TRBV12-3 or TRBV12-4; D gene uncertain. Trimming removed 8 bases from V and 3 bases from J, with 19 bases in between. The CDR3 runs 15 residues. CDR3 nucleotides: TGTGCCAGCCCTCACCCAGACTGGGCACACTATGGCTACACCTTC. Its protein is CASPHPDWAHYGYTF.

The chain carries TRBV5-1 and TRBJ1-1, with D uncertain. CDR1 is SGHRS, CDR2 YFSETQ, per germline. V lost 7 bases, J lost 7 bases, and 8 bases lay in between. This CDR3 contains 10 residues. CDR3 protein: CASPDGEAFF. Here the CDR3 DNA reads TGCGCCAGCCCGGACGGTGAAGCTTTCTTT.

This clonotype was counted once. This sequence may be a read error, since a much larger clone differs from it by one base. The chain uses TRBV28 and TRBJ1-2; 7 bases map to TRBD1. Germline assignment: CDR1 MDHEN and CDR2 SYDVKM. After removal of 6 bases from V and 8 bases from J, the junction contained 6 bases not matched to a gene. This CDR3 has 12 residues. CDR3 residues: CASRRDRCGYTF. The DNA of the CDR3 is TGTGCCAGCAGAAGGGACAGATGCGGCTACACCTTC.

This clonotype was seen many times. This chain joins TRBV7-2 and TRBJ2-7, with 9 bases that match TRBD2. The V segment lost 6 bases and the J segment 1 base; nucleotides outside the gene matches: 7. CDR1 and CDR2 (germline): SGHTA, FQGNSA. The CDR3 is 15 amino acids. The CDR3 loop reads CASRREGVGSYEQYF. As DNA, the CDR3 is TGTGCCAGCAGGCGGGAGGGGGTGGGGTCCTACGAGCAGTACTTC. The full variable domain, rest sourced from reference TRBV7-2 and TRBJ2-7, is GAGVSQSPSNKVTEKGKDVELRCDPISGHTALYWYRQSLGQGLEFLIYFQGNSAPDKSGLPSDRFSAERTGGSVSTLTIQRTQQEDSAVYLCASRREGVGSYEQYFGPGTRLTVT.

The chain joins TRBV3-1 to TRBJ2-1, with a possible D match to TRBD2 (5 bases). CDR3 length equals 12 residues. V lost 4 bases and J lost 8, with 9 bases in between. The germline gives CDR1 LGHDT, CDR2 YNNKEL (reference sequence). For the CDR3, the DNA is TGTGCCAGCAGCCGCCTAGCAGATGAGCAGTTCTTC. Translated, it gives CASSRLADEQFF.

This clonotype was recorded at least ten times. The chain has TRBV10-3 and TRBJ2-4, with D possibly matching TRBD2 (7 bases). Trimming shortened V by 2 bases and J by 6 bases, and 17 bases separated the two germline ends. CDR1 ENHRY and CDR2 SYGVKD come from the germline V gene. The CDR3 extends over 16 amino acids. Here the CDR3 reads CAISEDSAGTRNIQYF. The CDR3 DNA follows: TGTGCCATCAGTGAGGACTCAGCGGGGACAAGAAACATTCAGTACTTC.

The rearrangement joins TRBV7-9 to TRBJ1-4, with a weak D call TRBD1 (5 bases). The CDR3 sequence is 15 residues long. The ends were cut back, 5 bases at V and 7 bases at J, with 17 bases in the middle. CDR1 and CDR2 (germline): SEHNR, FQNEAQ (reference sequence). The CDR3 coding sequence is TGTGCCAGCAGCCCTCCGGCCGCCGGGGGTGAAAAACTGTTTTTT. It encodes CASSPPAAGGEKLFF.

This clonotype was counted between two and nine times. The J gene is TRBJ2-3, the V gene TRBV9; 10 nucleotides align to TRBD2. Germline loops: CDR1 SGDLS, CDR2 YYNGEE. V was pared by 3 bases and J by 2 bases, with 6 bases of the junction left unmatched. The CDR3 totals 16 residues. The CDR3 region is CASSEAGLADTDTQYF. The CDR3 DNA sequence: TGTGCCAGCAGCGAGGCCGGACTAGCGGACACAGATACGCAGTATTTT.

The chain recombines TRBV25-1 with TRBJ1-4; a possible D gene is TRBD1 (5 bases). Germline V CDR1 and CDR2: MGHDK, SYGVNS. The CDR3 loop spans 13 amino acids. Trimming pared 5 bases from V and 7 bases from J, leaving 11 bases between. The CDR3 region has the DNA TGTGCCAGCAGTCGGGTTGGGACTGAAAAACTGTTTTTT. Its protein product is CASSRVGTEKLFF.

The chain has TRBV9 and TRBJ2-5; the D gene is possibly TRBD2 (7 bases). The V gene lost 1 base and the J gene lost 5 bases, with 15 bases spanning the gap. CDR3 length: 15 residues. CDR1 and CDR2 (germline): SGDLS, YYNGEE. CDR3 nucleotides: TGTGCCAGCAGCGTAACGGGGGGCGGTTGGGAGACCCAGTACTTC. This codes for CASSVTGGGWETQYF. Filled out from reference TRBV9 and TRBJ2-5, the complete variable domain reads DSGVTQTPKHLITATGQRVTLRCSPRSGDLSVYWYQQSLDQGLQFLIQYYNGEERAKGNILERFSAQQFPDLHSELNLSSLELGDSALYFCASSVTGGGWETQYFGPGTRLLVL.